These 31 T cell receptor beta chains were all obtained from the same sample, sequenced in a study of shared clonotypes between healthy human individuals. Libraries were prepared by immunoSEQ multiplex PCR; TCRdb keeps only in-frame clonotypes and omits some of them. The sample shows about 500,000 clones, around 77% of them seen only once. Sequencing was carried out using PBMCs. Source of these receptors: a woman in her thirties or forties in good health. Some clones in this sample may be carry-over from other donors' samples.

The rearrangement joins TRBV5-1 to TRBJ1-1, with D unresolved. Per germline, CDR1 SGHRS and CDR2 YFSETQ. Trimming pared 4 bases from V and 0 bases from J, leaving 10 bases between. The CDR3 spans 14 residues. The CDR3 DNA is TGCGCCAGCAGCCGTGGGGAATTGAACACTGAAGCTTTCTTT. Translated: CASSRGELNTEAFF.

The genes are TRBV2 and TRBJ1-5, with TRBD1 as a possible D gene (6 bases). In germline, CDR1 is SNHLY, CDR2 FYNNEI. The CDR3 length is 15 residues. V was trimmed by 6 bases and J by 0 bases, leaving 12 bases between them. This chain's CDR3 is CASRVGQLSNQPQHF. CDR3 sequence (DNA): TGTGCCAGCAGGGTAGGACAGCTTAGCAATCAGCCCCAGCATTTT.

The rearrangement joins TRBV11-2 to TRBJ2-5; perhaps TRBD1 as D (5 bases). The CDR3 spans 17 residues. The V end was cut by 0 bases, the J end by 5 bases, with 19 bases between. Germline V gene sequence: CDR1 SGHAT, CDR2 FQNNGV. The CDR3 sequence: CASSLDRVNGGLETQYF. The CDR3 DNA follows: TGTGCCAGCAGCTTAGACAGGGTTAATGGCGGCCTGGAGACCCAGTACTTC.

The V and J genes are TRBV7-2 and TRBJ2-7; 14 nucleotides line up with TRBD2. The germline V gene has CDR1 SGHTA and CDR2 FQGNSA. CDR3 size: 15 residues. The junction had 5 bases not matched to a gene; V was cut back by 3 bases and J by 7 bases. CDR3: CASSLTSGRVGEQYF. CDR3 sequence (DNA): TGTGCCAGCAGCTTGACTAGCGGGAGGGTAGGGGAGCAGTACTTC.

The chain recombines TRBV5-4 with TRBJ2-1; TRBD2 aligns across 8 bases. V lost 4 bases to trimming and J lost 9 bases; unmatched junction nucleotides: 9. CDR3 length: 14 residues. Germline CDR1 reads SGHNT; CDR2 reads YYREEE (reference sequence). CDR3 coding DNA: TGTGCCAGCAGCAGTGTGGGACTAGGGGGTGAGCAGTTCTTC. It encodes CASSSVGLGGEQFF.

The V gene is TRBV30, the J gene TRBJ1-1; D perhaps matches TRBD1 (6 bases). Germline lookup yields CDR1 GTSNPN and CDR2 SVGIG (reference sequence). This CDR3 region has 14 residues. V lost 2 bases to trimming and J lost 5 bases, with 15 bases between them. CDR3: CAWSRGDLSTEAFF. In DNA, the CDR3 is TGTGCCTGGAGTAGGGGGGATTTGAGTACTGAAGCTTTCTTT.

The chain links TRBV2 to TRBJ2-7; 9 bases map to TRBD1. This CDR3 contains 15 residues. The germline V gene has CDR1 SNHLY and CDR2 FYNNEI. Losses at the gene ends were 5 bases for V and 5 bases for J; bases not matched to a gene: 10. CDR3 amino acids: CASSPPGQGINEQYF. The CDR3 DNA reads as TGTGCCAGCAGTCCACCGGGACAGGGAATCAACGAGCAGTACTTC.

This rearrangement joins TRBV28 to TRBJ2-1; D unclear. Trimming shortened V by 4 bases and J by 11 bases, and 9 bases separated the two germline ends. The CDR3 covers 11 residues. Germline V gives CDR1 MDHEN, CDR2 SYDVKM. CDR3 loop: CASSSGQKQFF. The CDR3 DNA reads as TGTGCCAGCAGTTCTGGGCAGAAGCAGTTCTTC.

As concerns this clone: Germline is not matched at one junction end, which may reflect a read error. The rearrangement links TRBV7-7 to TRBJ2-5, with a possible D match to TRBD1 (6 bases). CDR1 and CDR2 (germline): SSHAT, FNYEAQ (reference sequence). This CDR3 has 14 residues. The CDR3 is CASSSTKGEETQYF. CDR3 DNA sequence: TGTGCTAGCAGCTCAACCAAGGGGGAAGAGACCCAGTACTTC.

In its sample, this clone was seen once. The V and J genes are TRBV29-1 and TRBJ1-1, with 7 nucleotides matching TRBD1. Germline lookup yields CDR1 SQVTM and CDR2 ANQGSEA. Losses at the gene ends were 7 bases for V and 3 bases for J; bases not matched to a gene: 17. CDR3 length equals 16 residues. CDR3 DNA: TGCAGCGCTACGGGACAGCCCCATAGGTTGGACACTGAAGCTTTCTTT. Translation: CSATGQPHRLDTEAFF.

The chain joins TRBV7-2 to TRBJ2-7; a weak D match, TRBD1 (5 bases). This CDR3 comprises 14 residues. Germline-derived CDR1 and CDR2 are SGHTA and FQGNSA. V was cut by 1 base and J by 6 bases, with 13 bases left in between. CDR3 loop: CASSLVARVGEQYF. The DNA for the CDR3 is TGTGCCAGCAGCTTAGTTGCCAGGGTGGGCGAGCAGTACTTC.

Remarks on this clone: An end of the junction differs from the germline gene, which may be a read error. In the same sample, other DNA sequences code for this CDR3. V and J are TRBV30 and TRBJ1-1, with D hard to call. Germline CDR1 reads GTSNPN; CDR2 reads SVGIG (reference sequence). CDR3 length: 11 amino acids. The CDR3, as DNA: TGTGCCTGTCTTGAGAACACTGAGGCTTTCTTT. It is translated as CACLENTEAFF.

This clone has only one observation. CDR3 in DNA: TGTGCCAGCAGACCAGGACAGGGGGACACTGAAGCTTTCTTT. Translating it yields CASRPGQGDTEAFF. The rearrangement uses TRBV28 and TRBJ1-1; 10 bases align to TRBD1. J was trimmed by 3 bases and V by 6 bases; bases with no gene match: 4. CDR3 size: 14 residues. The germline gives CDR1 MDHEN, CDR2 SYDVKM.

The V and J genes are TRBV21-1 and TRBJ2-7; no check of the table's D call, TRBD1, against the DNA was made. TRBV21-1 is a listed pseudogene. The CDR3 is 17 amino acids. CDR3 sequence (DNA): TGTGCCAGCAGCAAACTCGGGACATCCGACAGGGGCCACGAGCAGTACTTC. Translation gives CASSKLGTSDRGHEQYF.

The chain carries TRBV28 and TRBJ1-5; 8 bases align to TRBD1. CDR1 and CDR2 (germline): MDHEN, SYDVKM. V shed 7 bases and J 2 bases; nucleotides not matched to a gene: 4. This CDR3 has 14 amino acids. CDR3 nucleotides: TGTGCCAGCATCGGGGACAGGCGCAATCAGCCCCAGCATTTT. Protein: CASIGDRRNQPQHF.

This clone was seen a single time. A far larger clone lies a single base away; this is likely a read error. Other DNA sequences in this specimen translate into the identical CDR3. The rearrangement links TRBV15 to TRBJ2-4; TRBD2 matches at 7 bases. Looked up from germline, CDR1 is LNHNV and CDR2 is YYDKDF (reference sequence). The length of the CDR3 is 16 residues. The CDR3 DNA follows: TGTGCCACCAGCAGAGAGGGGGGGACTCCGCCCAACATCCAGTACTTC. Encoded protein: CATSREGGTPPNIQYF.

V gene TRBV29-1 combines with J gene TRBJ1-2; 9 nucleotides line up with TRBD1. CDR1 SQVTM and CDR2 ANQGSEA come from the germline V gene. The V gene end was trimmed by 6 bases and the J gene end by 7 bases; junction bases not matched to a gene: 9. The CDR3 spans 13 residues. The CDR3 coding sequence is TGCAGCGTCAGGACAGGGGATTTTTCTGGCTACACCTTC. Translated: CSVRTGDFSGYTF.

This rearrangement joins TRBV28 to TRBJ1-1; D not resolved. The CDR3 runs 12 residues. CDR1 and CDR2 from the germline V gene are MDHEN and SYDVKM. The V end was cut by 3 bases, the J end by 9 bases, with 11 bases between. CDR3 sequence reads: CASSFIGDQAFF. The CDR3 region has the DNA TGTGCCAGCAGTTTTATCGGAGATCAAGCTTTCTTT.

V and J are TRBV13 and TRBJ2-3, with TRBD2 identical over 7 bases. V dropped 7 bases and J dropped 1; count of bases not matched to a gene: 5. Germline V gene lookup returns CDR1 PRHDT and CDR2 FYEKMQ (reference sequence). The CDR3 has 14 amino acids. In DNA form, the CDR3 reads TGTGCCAGCAAGGCGGGAGCCGGCACAGATACGCAGTATTTT. This translates into CASKAGAGTDTQYF.

J is TRBJ2-5 and V is TRBV25-1; tentatively, D is TRBD1 or TRBD2 (5 bases each). The CDR3 is made up of 14 amino acids. V shed 2 bases and J shed 5 bases, with 12 bases lying between them. CDR1 and CDR2 from the germline V gene are MGHDK and SYGVNS. The CDR3 here is CASSEGAEGETQYF. CDR3 DNA sequence: TGTGCCAGCAGTGAAGGGGCAGAGGGGGAGACCCAGTACTTC.

The chain has TRBV27 and TRBJ2-1, with D possibly TRBD2 on 5 matching bases. V dropped 8 bases and J dropped 0 bases, with 14 bases sitting between them. CDR3 length: 15 residues. Per the germline V gene, CDR1 is MNHEY and CDR2 is SMNVEV (reference sequence). CDR3 sequence: CASQASGSSYNEQFF. CDR3 DNA: TGTGCCAGCCAAGCAAGCGGAAGCTCCTACAATGAGCAGTTCTTC.

J is TRBJ2-2 and V is TRBV2; 8 bases agree with TRBD2. Trimming cost V 5 bases and J 7 bases; bases outside gene matches: 6. The germline V gene has CDR1 SNHLY and CDR2 FYNNEI. CDR3 length: 14 amino acids. CDR3 sequence reads: CASSPRTSLGELFF. CDR3 nucleotides: TGTGCCAGCAGTCCTAGGACTAGCCTCGGGGAGCTGTTTTTT.

The chain couples TRBV25-1 to TRBJ2-7; no firm D call. The germline V gene has CDR1 MGHDK and CDR2 SYGVNS. V shed 6 bases and J shed 2 bases, with 5 bases lying between them. The CDR3 covers 11 residues. The DNA for the CDR3 is TGTGCCAGCAGGGAAGCCTACGAGCAGTACTTC. Amino acids: CASREAYEQYF.

This clone was counted once. The J gene is TRBJ1-3, the V gene TRBV5-1; maybe TRBD1 (5 bases). The V gene lost 3 bases and the J gene lost 1 base, with 11 bases spanning the gap. The CDR3 runs to 15 residues. Germline CDR1 and CDR2: SGHRS and YFSETQ. As DNA, the CDR3 is TGCGCCAGCAGCTCGAGCGGGGGGTCTGGAAACACCATATATTTT. Protein: CASSSSGGSGNTIYF.

V is TRBV29-1 and J is TRBJ1-5; D unresolved. Germline V CDR1 and CDR2: SQVTM, ANQGSEA. The CDR3 spans 13 residues. Trimming shortened V by 7 bases and J by 5 bases, and 15 bases separated the two germline ends. Here the CDR3 reads CSAGGSIDQPQHF. Here the CDR3 DNA reads TGCAGCGCGGGCGGGTCAATAGATCAGCCCCAGCATTTT.

This clone is a singleton in its sample. The chain is built from TRBV6-5 and TRBJ2-2; TRBD1 might be the D (6 bases). V lost 6 bases to trimming and J lost 11 bases, with 13 bases between them. This CDR3 region has 12 residues. Germline V gene data show CDR1 as MNHEY and CDR2 as SVGAGI. For the CDR3, the DNA is TGTGCCAGCAGGCCCGGGACAAACGAGCTGTTTTTT. It encodes CASRPGTNELFF.

The chain recombines TRBV11-3 with TRBJ2-2, with TRBD1 as a possible D gene (5 bases). Germline CDR1 is SGHNT and CDR2 is YENEEA. The V end was cut by 5 bases, the J end by 4 bases, with 8 bases between. The CDR3 loop spans 13 amino acids. The CDR3 is CASSPRATGELFF. CDR3 in DNA: TGTGCCAGCAGCCCCAGGGCCACCGGGGAGCTGTTTTTT.

This clone has just one count. The rearrangement joins TRBV7-3 to TRBJ2-3; TRBD1 matches at 7 bases. The CDR3 totals 14 residues. The germline gives CDR1 SGHTA, CDR2 FQGTGA. V lost 3 bases and J lost 3; bases outside the gene matches: 3. The CDR3 sequence is CASSFGQETDTQYF. The CDR3 DNA reads as TGTGCCAGCAGCTTTGGACAGGAAACAGATACGCAGTATTTT.

This chain links TRBV10-3 with TRBJ2-3; D gene uncertain. The V gene's germline CDR1 is ENHRY and CDR2 SYGVKD. The ends were cut back, 2 bases at V and 6 bases at J, with 12 bases in the middle. The CDR3 is 14 amino acids. In nucleotides, the CDR3 is TGTGCCATCAGTGAGAGGCTAGGTCAGGATACGCAGTATTTT. Its translation: CAISERLGQDTQYF.

The chain carries TRBV7-3 and TRBJ2-1; D is perhaps TRBD2 (5 bases). The CDR3 extends over 14 amino acids. Trimming took off 2 bases at V and 2 bases at J, with 7 bases between the two ends. The germline CDR1 and CDR2 sequences are SGHTA and FQGTGA. The CDR3 is CASSLGGTYNEQFF. CDR3 DNA sequence: TGTGCCAGCAGCTTAGGAGGAACCTACAATGAGCAGTTCTTC. Using reference TRBV7-3 and TRBJ2-1 for the parts outside the CDR3, the full variable domain is GAGVSQTPSNKVTEKGKYVELRCDPISGHTALYWYRQSLGQGPEFLIYFQGTGAADDSGLPNDRFFAVRPEGSVSTLKIQRTERGDSAVYLCASSLGGTYNEQFFGPGTRLTVL.

In its sample, this clone was seen once. Different DNA sequences within this sample yield the same CDR3. The J gene is TRBJ2-7, the V gene TRBV29-1; D is tentatively TRBD1 or TRBD2 (5 bases each). The CDR3 extends over 13 amino acids. With 4 bases removed from V and 0 bases from J, the gap between germline ends came to 10 bases. Germline values: CDR1 SQVTM, CDR2 ANQGSEA. The CDR3 region has the DNA TGCAGCGTTGGTGGGGGAAGCTCCTACGAGCAGTACTTC. Protein product: CSVGGGSSYEQYF.